One sample yielded the 29 T cell receptor beta chains listed below, sequenced in a study of vaccination and CD4 T cells after COVID-19. Each CDR3 protein gets one entry after TCRdb re-called the PCR reads with MiXCR. The sample carries about 20,000 distinct CDR3 sequences, about 60% recorded once. The specimen was CD4+ T cells from blood, collected after SARS-CoV-2 vaccination. The receptors originated from a human donor who had recovered from COVID-19.

This clonotype showed up just once. The chain has TRBV7-8 and TRBJ2-5; D gene unclear. Trimming shortened V by 4 bases and J by 1 base, and 4 bases separated the two germline ends. The CDR3 has 12 amino acids. Germline values: CDR1 SGHVS, CDR2 FQNEAQ. DNA of the CDR3: TGTGCCAGCAGCTATCCCCAAGAGACCCAGTACTTC. Protein product: CASSYPQETQYF.

The gene calls are TRBV5-1 and TRBJ2-5, with TRBD2 identical over 14 bases. CDR3 length: 15 residues. Germline CDR1 and CDR2: SGHRS and YFSETQ. The trim removed 4 bases at V and 4 bases at J, leaving 3 bases unmatched. CDR3 region: CASSGLAGGGETQYF. The CDR3 nucleotides read TGCGCCAGCAGCGGACTAGCGGGAGGAGGAGAGACCCAGTACTTC.

V and J are TRBV29-1 and TRBJ1-5; no reliable D call. The CDR3 is 12 amino acids. In germline, CDR1 is SQVTM, CDR2 ANQGSEA. Trimming removed 7 bases at V and 2 bases at J, with 9 bases between. DNA of the CDR3: TGCAGCGCGGCCGATGGCAATCAGCCCCAGCATTTT. Translated, it gives CSAADGNQPQHF.

This clonotype was observed once. The V and J genes are TRBV4-1 and TRBJ2-7, with TRBD2 as a possible D gene (5 bases). CDR3 size: 18 residues. The germline CDR1 and CDR2 sequences are MGHRA and YSYEKL. With 5 bases removed from V and 3 bases from J, the gap between germline ends came to 26 bases. CDR3 DNA: TGCGCCAGCAGCTTTTTTAGCGCCGGGATAGCGAGATTCTACGAGCAGTACTTC. Its translation: CASSFFSAGIARFYEQYF.

The chain links TRBV27 to TRBJ2-7, with D tentatively TRBD1 (6 bases). There are 15 residues in the CDR3. Germline V gene sequence: CDR1 MNHEY, CDR2 SMNVEV (reference sequence). Trimming removed 6 bases at V and 1 base at J, with 16 bases between. Here the CDR3 DNA reads TGTGCCAGCAGGCGAATCAGGGGAAGATCCTACGAGCAGTACTTC. Translation: CASRRIRGRSYEQYF.

This clonotype has only one observation. The J gene is TRBJ2-7, the V gene TRBV7-9, with a tentative D call TRBD2 (5 bases). With 5 bases removed from V and 0 bases from J, the gap between germline ends came to 14 bases. The V gene's germline CDR1 is SEHNR and CDR2 FQNEAQ (reference sequence). CDR3 length: 15 residues. CDR3: CASSPPRLSSYEQYF. The CDR3 DNA is TGTGCCAGCAGCCCGCCTAGACTAAGCTCCTACGAGCAGTACTTC.

The CDR3: CASRKDRGNEQYF. In DNA, the CDR3 is TGTGCCAGCAGAAAAGACAGGGGGAACGAGCAGTACTTC. J is TRBJ2-7 and V is TRBV12-3 or TRBV12-4; TRBD1 aligns across 9 bases. V was clipped by 6 bases and J by 5 bases; unmatched bases: 5. This CDR3 contains 13 residues.

This sequence joins TRBV19 and TRBJ1-1; D call uncertain. V lost 1 base to trimming and J lost 9 bases, with 6 bases between them. Germline CDR1 LNHDA, CDR2 SQIVND (reference sequence). The CDR3 runs to 11 residues. The CDR3 loop is CASSIGQQAFF. The CDR3 nucleotides are TGTGCCAGTAGTATAGGGCAGCAAGCTTTCTTT.

In this sample, this clonotype turned up a few times. The chain joins TRBV6-5 to TRBJ1-2; no clear D. The CDR3 has 15 residues. Per germline, CDR1 MNHEY and CDR2 SVGAGI. Trimming took off 2 bases at V and 3 bases at J, with 13 bases between the two ends. The CDR3 sequence is CASSYDRGPYYGYTF. The CDR3 region has the DNA TGTGCCAGCAGTTACGACCGGGGTCCGTACTATGGCTACACCTTC.

DNA of the CDR3: TGTGCCAGCAGCTGGGGACAGGGAGTAGAAGAGACCCAGTACTTC. Translated: CASSWGQGVEETQYF. The J gene is TRBJ2-5, the V gene TRBV7-8, with 9 bases that match TRBD1. The CDR3 has 15 amino acids. Germline trimming cut 4 bases from V and 3 bases from J; bases unmatched to any gene: 6. Germline V CDR1 and CDR2: SGHVS, FQNEAQ.

The chain carries TRBV30 and TRBJ2-3; TRBD2 aligns across 15 bases. The CDR3 contains 18 residues. After removal of 2 bases from V and 6 bases from J, the junction contained 12 bases not matched to a gene. CDR1 is GTSNPN and CDR2 is SVGIG in the germline V gene (reference sequence). CDR3 loop: CAWSTRTSGRAERDTQYF. CDR3 nucleotide sequence: TGTGCCTGGAGTACCCGGACTAGCGGGAGGGCCGAGAGGGATACGCAGTATTTT.

The chain recombines TRBV19 with TRBJ2-1, with TRBD1 matching over 9 bases. Germline CDR1 is LNHDA and CDR2 is SQIVND (reference sequence). The V and J ends lost 3 bases and 9 bases, in that order; junction bases with no gene match: 9. This CDR3 comprises 15 residues. Here the CDR3 reads CASSIQGQGWSEQFF. The CDR3 DNA reads as TGTGCCAGTAGTATCCAGGGACAGGGATGGAGTGAGCAGTTCTTC.

V is TRBV7-6 and J is TRBJ2-3, with D unresolved. Germline V gene sequence: CDR1 SGHVS, CDR2 FNYEAQ. The CDR3 is 18 amino acids. Deletions cut 0 bases from V and 6 bases from J, with 22 bases between. CDR3 region: CASSLALVGSADGDTQYF. CDR3 DNA sequence: TGTGCCAGCAGCTTAGCCCTCGTGGGTTCTGCGGATGGGGATACGCAGTATTTT.

This clonotype was observed a few times. The chain employs TRBV30 and TRBJ2-3; no reliable D call. Trimming took off 4 bases at V and 6 bases at J, with 17 bases between the two ends. Germline CDR1 and CDR2: GTSNPN and SVGIG (reference sequence). There are 14 residues in the CDR3. CDR3 loop: CAWTRGAGQDTQYF. CDR3 DNA sequence: TGTGCCTGGACCCGCGGCGCCGGCCAGGATACGCAGTATTTT. Based on the CDR3 plus reference TRBV30 and TRBJ2-3, the full variable domain is SQTIHQWPATLVQPVGSPLSLECTVEGTSNPNLYWYRQAAGRGLQLLFYSVGIGQISSEVPQNLSASRPQDRQFILSSKKLLLSDSGFYLCAWTRGAGQDTQYFGPGTRLTVL.

The chain recombines TRBV7-2 with TRBJ2-3; TRBD2 might be the D (5 bases). In germline, CDR1 is SGHTA, CDR2 FQGNSA. Trimming removed 8 bases at V and 0 bases at J, with 12 bases between. The CDR3 consists of 14 residues. CDR3: CASETNPSTDTQYF. The CDR3 coding sequence is TGTGCCAGCGAGACTAACCCTAGCACAGATACGCAGTATTTT.

The genes are TRBV7-9 and TRBJ2-7, with TRBD1 identical over 9 bases. Germline loops: CDR1 SEHNR, CDR2 FQNEAQ (reference sequence). CDR3 size: 15 residues. Unmatched junction bases numbered 12, after V lost 6 bases and J lost 6 bases. CDR3 protein: CASSPDTGTGIEQYF. DNA of the CDR3: TGTGCCAGCAGTCCCGACACCGGGACAGGGATCGAGCAGTACTTC.

V gene TRBV7-2 combines with J gene TRBJ1-6; D unclear. V was cut by 11 bases and J by 8 bases, with 16 bases left in between. This CDR3 has 13 residues. CDR1 is SGHTA and CDR2 is FQGNSA in the germline V gene. The CDR3 sequence is CAETSKRDSPLHF. Written as DNA, the CDR3 is TGTGCCGAAACCTCCAAGCGAGATTCACCCCTCCACTTT.

This clonotype was observed once. V usage is TRBV6-1 and J usage is TRBJ2-5; D uncertain. This CDR3 spans 14 amino acids. V dropped 6 bases and J dropped 5 bases, with 16 bases sitting between them. Germline V gives CDR1 MNHNS, CDR2 SASEGT. The CDR3 spells CASSQLSSGETQYF. CDR3 bases: TGTGCCAGCAGCCAGCTAAGTTCTGGGGAGACCCAGTACTTC.

This clonotype was observed once. This chain joins TRBV18 and TRBJ1-5, with 7 nucleotides matching TRBD1. The CDR3 spans 14 residues. The V segment lost 3 bases and the J segment 6 bases; nucleotides outside the gene matches: 5. Germline assignment: CDR1 KGHSH and CDR2 LQKENI. CDR3 region: CASSPRDRSQPQHF. CDR3 DNA: TGTGCCAGCTCACCCAGGGACAGATCTCAGCCCCAGCATTTT.

V is TRBV28 and J is TRBJ2-3; D is unresolved. The V gene's germline CDR1 is MDHEN and CDR2 SYDVKM. This CDR3 has 13 amino acids. V gave up 7 bases and J gave up 1 base, with 9 bases separating them. The CDR3 loop is CASTDGRTDTQYF. The CDR3 nucleotides are TGTGCCAGCACGGACGGGCGCACAGATACGCAGTATTTT.

The chain employs TRBV18 and TRBJ2-7; unclear D gene. Deletions cut 1 base from V and 3 bases from J, with 7 bases between. Germline lookup yields CDR1 KGHSH and CDR2 LQKENI. The CDR3 covers 13 residues. In nucleotides, the CDR3 is TGTGCCAGCTCACCACAGGAATTCTACGAGCAGTACTTC. Its protein is CASSPQEFYEQYF. Full variable domain (missing parts from reference TRBV18 and TRBJ2-7): NAGVMQNPRHLVRRRGQEARLRCSPMKGHSHVYWYRQLPEEGLKFMVYLQKENIIDESGMPKERFSAEFPKEGPSILRIQQVVRGDSAAYFCASSPQEFYEQYFGPGTRLTVT.

The chain couples TRBV6-2 or TRBV6-3 to TRBJ1-4, with unresolved D. This CDR3 spans 16 amino acids. Per germline, CDR1 MNHEY and CDR2 SVGEGT. The V gene lost 0 bases and the J gene lost 7 bases, with 15 bases spanning the gap. This chain's CDR3 is CASSYSRAGYGEKLFF. The CDR3 nucleotides are TGTGCCAGCAGTTACTCAAGGGCCGGCTATGGTGAAAAACTGTTTTTT.

The chain recombines TRBV7-9 with TRBJ2-1; 8 bases are a match to TRBD2. CDR1 and CDR2 (germline): SEHNR, FQNEAQ (reference sequence). The CDR3 extends over 17 amino acids. The ends lost 5 bases at V and 8 bases at J; junction bases unmatched: 17. The CDR3: CASSPTIRTSTPDEQFF. The CDR3, as DNA: TGTGCCAGCAGCCCAACCATACGGACTAGCACCCCCGATGAGCAGTTCTTC.

The chain uses TRBV20-1 and TRBJ2-1; the D gene is possibly TRBD1 (6 bases). This CDR3 comprises 12 residues. The germline V gene encodes CDR1 DFQATT and CDR2 SNEGSKA (reference sequence). Trimming stripped 5 bases from V and 9 bases from J, with 14 bases between. CDR3 sequence (DNA): TGCAGTGCTCCCCGGCAGGGGAGTGAGCAGTTCTTC. Its protein product is CSAPRQGSEQFF.

The rearrangement joins TRBV18 to TRBJ2-5; no definite D call. V was cut by 0 bases and J by 8 bases, with 13 bases left in between. CDR1 and CDR2 (germline): KGHSH, LQKENI. The CDR3 has 14 amino acids. The CDR3 loop is CASSPPLGIETQYF. CDR3 DNA sequence: TGTGCCAGCTCACCACCTTTAGGGATTGAAACCCAGTACTTC.

The chain joins TRBV28 to TRBJ1-2; TRBD1 matches 10 bases. This CDR3 spans 18 amino acids. Germline V gene sequence: CDR1 MDHEN, CDR2 SYDVKM. V was pared by 6 bases and J by 7 bases, with 20 bases of the junction left unmatched. The CDR3 nucleotides read TGTGCCAGCAGATCGGAATTCGACAGGGGGCGCATATGGCGTGGCTACACCTTC. This encodes CASRSEFDRGRIWRGYTF.

J is TRBJ1-5 and V is TRBV20-1; D ambiguous. CDR1 and CDR2 (germline): DFQATT, SNEGSKA (reference sequence). Trimming stripped 3 bases from V and 5 bases from J, with 17 bases between. The CDR3 is 15 amino acids. For the CDR3, the DNA is TGCAGTGCTAGTAGAATCGGTCTCGGGGATCAGCCCCAGCATTTT. Protein: CSASRIGLGDQPQHF.

The chain employs TRBV27 and TRBJ2-1, with a tentative D call TRBD1 (6 bases). With 8 bases removed from V and 0 bases from J, the gap between germline ends came to 14 bases. CDR1 and CDR2 (germline): MNHEY, SMNVEV (reference sequence). The CDR3 runs to 15 residues. CDR3 DNA sequence: TGTGCCAGCTTTCGGACAGTTAGCTCCTACAATGAGCAGTTCTTC. Its protein is CASFRTVSSYNEQFF.

The genes are TRBV28 and TRBJ2-7; 12 nucleotides line up with TRBD2. The CDR3 extends over 15 amino acids. Germline V lookup: CDR1 MDHEN, CDR2 SYDVKM. J was trimmed by 2 bases and V by 1 base; bases with no gene match: 0. The DNA of the CDR3 is TGTGCCAGCAGTTTATCTAGCGGGAGGGCCTACGAGCAGTACTTC. It codes for CASSLSSGRAYEQYF.